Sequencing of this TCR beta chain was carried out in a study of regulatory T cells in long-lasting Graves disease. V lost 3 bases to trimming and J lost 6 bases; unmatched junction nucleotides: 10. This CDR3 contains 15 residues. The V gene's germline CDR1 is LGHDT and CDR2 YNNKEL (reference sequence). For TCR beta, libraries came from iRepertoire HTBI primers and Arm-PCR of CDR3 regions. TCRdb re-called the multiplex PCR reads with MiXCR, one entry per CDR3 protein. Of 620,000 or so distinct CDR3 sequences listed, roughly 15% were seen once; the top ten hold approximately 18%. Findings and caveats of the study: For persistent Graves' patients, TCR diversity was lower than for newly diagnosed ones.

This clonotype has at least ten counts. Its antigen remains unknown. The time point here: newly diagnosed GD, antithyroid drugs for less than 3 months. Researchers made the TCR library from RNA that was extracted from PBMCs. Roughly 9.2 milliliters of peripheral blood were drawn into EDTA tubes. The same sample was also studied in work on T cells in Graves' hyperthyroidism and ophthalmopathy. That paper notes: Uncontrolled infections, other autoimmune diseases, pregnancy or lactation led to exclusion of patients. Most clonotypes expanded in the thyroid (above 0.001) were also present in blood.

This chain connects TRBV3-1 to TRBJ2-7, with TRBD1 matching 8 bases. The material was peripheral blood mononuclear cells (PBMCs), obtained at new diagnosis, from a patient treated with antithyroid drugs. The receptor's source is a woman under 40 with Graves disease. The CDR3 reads CASSQAPAGGGEQYF. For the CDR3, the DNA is TGTGCCAGCAGCCAGGCCCCCGCAGGGGGCGGCGAGCAGTACTTC.